The T cell receptor beta chain described here comes from a study of blood T cell repertoires in COVID-19. Study-level background: T cells, B-cell-depleted T cells, or PBMCs supplied cDNA or gDNA.

J was trimmed by 9 bases and V by 5 bases; bases with no gene match: 6. This CDR3 region has 13 residues. Per germline, CDR1 SGHTA and CDR2 FQGTGA. Only in-frame clones appear in the TCRdb table, and some are missing; sequencing was by immunoSEQ multiplex PCR. The profile shows 400,000 to 450,000 clones, approximately 92% of them singletons. This TCR came from a man in his thirties or forties who had recovered from COVID-19. The J gene is TRBJ2-1, the V gene TRBV7-3; TRBD2 matches 8 bases. Sequencing was performed on PBMCs or T cells enriched from blood (not recorded which). The CDR3: CASSVSGAREQFF. CDR3 bases: TGTGCCAGCAGCGTTAGCGGGGCCCGTGAGCAGTTCTTC.